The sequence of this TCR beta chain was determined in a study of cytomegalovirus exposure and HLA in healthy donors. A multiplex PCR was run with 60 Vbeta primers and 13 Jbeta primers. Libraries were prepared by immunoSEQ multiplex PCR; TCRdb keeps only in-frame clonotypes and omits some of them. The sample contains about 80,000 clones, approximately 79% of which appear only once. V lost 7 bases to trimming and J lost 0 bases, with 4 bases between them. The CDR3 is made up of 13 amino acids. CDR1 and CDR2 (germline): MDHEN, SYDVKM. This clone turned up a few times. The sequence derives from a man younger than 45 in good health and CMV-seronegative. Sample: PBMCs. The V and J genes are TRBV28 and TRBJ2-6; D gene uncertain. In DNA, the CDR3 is TGTGCCAGCACCCTCTCTGGGGCCAACGTCCTGACTTTC. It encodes CASTLSGANVLTF.